The T cell receptor (beta chain) under discussion was sequenced for a study of blood T cell repertoires in COVID-19. Source study methods: Nucleated cell number was recorded as an estimate derived from reference gene primer amplification. The data were produced by immunoSEQ multiplex PCR, yet TCRdb's version contains in-frame clones alone and is incomplete. V and J calls and clone size are those listed in that table; D and trimming were worked out from the DNA. The table includes over 95,000 clones, roughly 88% detected once. CDR1 and CDR2 (germline): MNHNY, SVGAGI (reference sequence). There are 13 residues in the CDR3. V gave up 3 bases and J gave up 7 bases, with 10 bases separating them.

Sequenced material: peripheral blood. This receptor was obtained from a woman between 65 and 79 years old who had recovered from COVID-19. The chain recombines TRBV6-6 with TRBJ1-3; no clear D gene. The CDR3 DNA follows: TGTGCCAGCAGTTATAGCCCGGGGAACACCATATATTTT. Translated, it gives CASSYSPGNTIYF.